The 20 T cell receptor beta chains given below trace back to one sample, sequenced in a study of T cell responses to AZD1222 COVID-19 vaccine. The protocol was immunoSEQ multiplex PCR, while the TCRdb copy is restricted to in-frame clones and leaves out a portion. The sample yields 85,000 or so clones, about 82% seen once. Sequenced here: peripheral blood, sampled 28 days after the second AZD1222 dose. These TCRs come from an adult who received the AZD1222 COVID-19 vaccine.

The CDR3 DNA sequence: TGTGCCAGCAGTGAATCCATAGCCCTGACCCAGTACTTC. Translation: CASSESIALTQYF. The rearrangement joins TRBV2 to TRBJ2-5; D unresolved. The CDR3 has 13 amino acids. The germline V and J ends were trimmed by 2 bases and 7 bases, with 11 bases remaining between them. CDR1 and CDR2 from the germline V gene are SNHLY and FYNNEI. The variable domain in full, completed from reference TRBV2 and TRBJ2-5, reads EPEVTQTPSHQVTQMGQEVILRCVPISNHLYFYWYRQILGQKVEFLVSFYNNEISEKSEIFDDQFSVERPDGSNFTLKIRSTKLEDSAMYFCASSESIALTQYFGPGTRLLVL.

The V gene is TRBV19, the J gene TRBJ2-7, with D possibly TRBD1 on 5 matching bases. Trimming stripped 3 bases from V and 5 bases from J, with 14 bases between. The CDR3 totals 14 residues. CDR1 is LNHDA, CDR2 SQIVND, per germline (reference sequence). The CDR3 protein is CASSIRQGVDEQYF. CDR3 DNA: TGTGCCAGTAGTATTCGGCAGGGTGTCGACGAGCAGTACTTC.

J is TRBJ2-5 and V is TRBV10-1, with a weak D call TRBD2 (5 bases). The V and J ends lost 4 bases and 9 bases respectively, with 21 bases between them. This CDR3 contains 15 residues. Germline V gene sequence: CDR1 WNHNN, CDR2 SYGVQD (reference sequence). The CDR3: CASSGGLARSGAQYF. CDR3 DNA: TGCGCCAGCAGTGGTGGTTTGGCCAGGTCCGGGGCCCAGTACTTC.

This clone was detected only once. The chain carries TRBV6-4 and TRBJ1-6; D is unclear. The CDR3 totals 14 residues. The germline V gene has CDR1 MRHNA and CDR2 SNTAGT. V lost 5 bases and J lost 8, with 13 bases in between. CDR3 coding DNA: TGTGCCAGCAGTCCAACGCGGAGGGATTCACCCCTCCACTTT. Translation: CASSPTRRDSPLHF.

This clone was seen a few times. This chain joins TRBV10-1 and TRBJ1-3; 7 bases match TRBD1. The CDR3 length is 14 residues. Looked up from germline, CDR1 is WNHNN and CDR2 is SYGVQD (reference sequence). With V trimmed by 4 bases and J by 0 bases, 0 bases remained unmatched. CDR3 residues: CASSGDSSGNTIYF. The CDR3 region has the DNA TGCGCCAGCAGTGGGGACAGCTCTGGAAACACCATATATTTT.

The rearrangement joins TRBV7-2 to TRBJ2-5, with 12 positions matching TRBD2. The CDR3 length is 16 residues. The ends lost 6 bases at V and 3 bases at J; junction bases unmatched: 8. Germline CDR1 SGHTA, CDR2 FQGNSA. The CDR3 nucleotides are TGTGCCAGCAGTTACCTCAGGACTAGCGGGAAAGAGACCCAGTACTTC. Translation gives CASSYLRTSGKETQYF.

Regarding this clone: Other DNA sequences in the sample encode the same CDR3. The V call is TRBV6-5, the J call TRBJ2-3, with D perhaps matching TRBD2 (5 bases). V was cut by 3 bases and J by 0 bases, with 7 bases left in between. In germline, CDR1 is MNHEY, CDR2 SVGAGI. The CDR3 is 14 residues long. The CDR3 nucleotides read TGTGCCAGCAGTTATGGCGGGAGCACAGATACGCAGTATTTT. Residues: CASSYGGSTDTQYF.

The chain uses TRBV27 and TRBJ1-3; TRBD1 matches 7 bases. From germline, CDR1 is MNHEY and CDR2 SMNVEV (reference sequence). The CDR3 covers 14 residues. Trimming at V came to 6 bases and at J to 0 bases, leaving 2 bases not matched to a gene. The CDR3 region has the DNA TGTGCCAGCAGATCAGGGGGCTCTGGAAACACCATATATTTT. Translated: CASRSGGSGNTIYF.

This clone was counted between two and nine times. This rearrangement joins TRBV4-1 to TRBJ1-2; D unclear. Germline V gives CDR1 MGHRA, CDR2 YSYEKL. This CDR3 is 14 amino acids long. The V and J ends lost 4 bases and 5 bases respectively, with 14 bases between them. The CDR3 loop is CASSRIMDWYGYTF. For the CDR3, the DNA is TGCGCCAGCAGCCGGATAATGGACTGGTATGGCTACACCTTC.

The V gene is TRBV2, the J gene TRBJ1-1; D unresolved. V lost 6 bases, J lost 6 bases, and 11 bases lay in between. CDR1 is SNHLY, CDR2 FYNNEI, per germline. CDR3 length equals 12 residues. The DNA for the CDR3 is TGTGCCAGCAGCACACTGGACGCTGAAGCTTTCTTT. Its translation: CASSTLDAEAFF.

DNA of the CDR3: TGTGCCAGCAGCTTACCGCGGCTGTATGGCTACACCTTC. Translation gives CASSLPRLYGYTF. The chain carries TRBV13 and TRBJ1-2, with no clear D. Trimming removed 2 bases at V and 5 bases at J, with 9 bases between. The CDR3 is made up of 13 amino acids. The germline CDR1 and CDR2 sequences are PRHDT and FYEKMQ (reference sequence).

This sequence joins TRBV7-2 and TRBJ1-4; unclear D gene. This CDR3 comprises 15 residues. Germline V gene data show CDR1 as SGHTA and CDR2 as FQGNSA. Trimming removed 7 bases at V and 2 bases at J, with 14 bases between. The CDR3, as DNA: TGTGCCAGCAAGTTGTTTACGTCGACTAATGAAAAACTGTTTTTT. Translating gives CASKLFTSTNEKLFF.

The chain joins TRBV6-5 to TRBJ1-2; D unresolved. The V and J ends lost 2 bases and 4 bases respectively, with 11 bases between them. CDR3 size: 14 residues. Germline CDR1 and CDR2: MNHEY and SVGAGI. The CDR3 reads CASSYGDLGYGYTF. The CDR3 nucleotides are TGTGCCAGCAGTTACGGGGATCTTGGCTATGGCTACACCTTC.

This clone was observed a handful of times. The rearrangement uses TRBV5-5 and TRBJ2-7; D might be TRBD2 (6 bases). The CDR3 sequence is 14 residues long. CDR1 and CDR2 from the germline V gene are SGHKS and YYEKEE (reference sequence). The germline V and J ends were trimmed by 2 bases and 3 bases, with 12 bases remaining between them. The DNA of the CDR3 is TGTGCCAGCAGCTTCGGGGGTATGGGCTACGAGCAGTACTTC. Encoded protein: CASSFGGMGYEQYF.

The gene calls are TRBV10-1 and TRBJ1-1, with D possibly matching TRBD1 (5 bases). Per germline, CDR1 WNHNN and CDR2 SYGVQD (reference sequence). V was cut by 10 bases and J by 4 bases, with 13 bases left in between. This CDR3 is 12 amino acids long. CDR3 protein: CAMGGEGTEAFF. CDR3 nucleotide sequence: TGCGCCATGGGGGGGGAGGGCACTGAAGCTTTCTTT.

The V gene is TRBV29-1, the J gene TRBJ2-7; the match to TRBD2 covers 11 bases. The CDR3 length is 15 residues. V shed 1 base, J shed 6 bases, and the junction held 8 bases outside the gene matches. Germline CDR1 reads SQVTM; CDR2 reads ANQGSEA. The CDR3 spells CSVEGPSGRRAEQYF. As DNA, the CDR3 is TGCAGCGTTGAAGGGCCTAGCGGGAGGAGAGCCGAGCAGTACTTC.

The rearrangement joins TRBV19 to TRBJ1-2; a weak D match, TRBD1 (5 bases). The V and J ends lost 7 bases and 2 bases respectively, with 11 bases between them. CDR1 LNHDA and CDR2 SQIVND come from the germline V gene (reference sequence). This CDR3 contains 13 residues. The CDR3 DNA follows: TGTGCCAGTATAGGGTGGGGCAACTATGGCTACACCTTC. Translation gives CASIGWGNYGYTF.

This rearrangement joins TRBV28 to TRBJ1-5; D might be TRBD1 (5 bases). Germline V gene data show CDR1 as MDHEN and CDR2 as SYDVKM. V was clipped by 8 bases and J by 2 bases, with 13 bases between them. The CDR3 has 14 amino acids. The CDR3 nucleotides read TGTGCCAGCCCAGGGCCGCGGGGCAATCAGCCCCAGCATTTT. It encodes CASPGPRGNQPQHF.

This rearrangement joins TRBV19 to TRBJ2-7; 8 bases map to TRBD2. CDR1 is LNHDA and CDR2 is SQIVND in the germline V gene (reference sequence). This CDR3 has 17 amino acids. Losses at the gene ends were 2 bases for V and 3 bases for J; bases not matched to a gene: 12. CDR3 region: CASSIPSGPTGYYEQYF. CDR3 sequence (DNA): TGTGCCAGTAGTATACCTAGCGGGCCCACCGGCTACTACGAGCAGTACTTC.

This clone turned up a few times. V and J are TRBV28 and TRBJ1-1; unclear D gene. The V end lost 2 bases, the J end lost 11 bases, and 9 bases lay between the germline ends. The germline V gene encodes CDR1 MDHEN and CDR2 SYDVKM. CDR3 size: 11 residues. The CDR3 sequence is CASSLGRLAFF. For the CDR3, the DNA is TGTGCCAGCAGTTTAGGGCGACTGGCTTTCTTT.